Presented here are 27 T cell receptor beta chains from one specimen sequenced in a study of blood T cells in healthy people across ages. Primed by a sample-barcoded 5' primer and a J-beta primer mix, a second PCR proceeded for roughly 6 to 12 cycles. One entry per CDR3 protein results from TCRdb running MiXCR on the 5' RACE reads. This sample has roughly 1.5 million distinct CDR3 sequences, with approximately 43% found just once. Sequenced: blood. These receptors all come from a woman aged 18-29 years in good health.

The gene calls are TRBV6-6 and TRBJ1-1, with 9 bases aligning to TRBD1. CDR3 size: 14 residues. With 6 bases clipped from V and 6 bases from J, the junction kept 8 bases outside the gene matches. Per the germline V gene, CDR1 is MNHNY and CDR2 is SVGAGI (reference sequence). The CDR3 here is CASRYGQGFAEAFF. The CDR3 DNA reads as TGTGCCAGCAGATATGGACAGGGGTTCGCTGAAGCTTTCTTT.

Note on this clonotype: At one boundary the junction diverges from the germline segment, which might be a read error. The genes are TRBV7-9 and TRBJ2-3, with 10 positions matching TRBD2. The CDR3 extends over 16 amino acids. Germline CDR1 and CDR2: SEHNR and FQNEAQ (reference sequence). The CDR3 reads CVSSLNLAGDTDTQYF. CDR3 bases: TGTGTCAGCAGCTTAAACCTAGCGGGGGACACAGATACGCAGTATTTT.

The genes are TRBV4-2 and TRBJ2-5; 12 bases match TRBD2. The DNA end lines up better with TRBJ2-7; the J call may be wrong. The CDR3 loop spans 15 amino acids. CDR1 and CDR2 (germline): LGHNA, YNFKEQ. The chain's CDR3 is CASNHRTSGAYEQYF. The DNA for the CDR3 is TGTGCCAGCAACCACCGGACTAGCGGGGCGTACGAGCAGTACTTC.

V usage is TRBV20-1 and J usage is TRBJ2-1; no firm D call. V was trimmed by 6 bases and J by 8 bases, leaving 17 bases between them. The CDR3 is 13 residues long. Germline-derived CDR1 and CDR2 are DFQATT and SNEGSKA (reference sequence). The CDR3 DNA is TGCAGTGCCGGACCACTGGAACGGGATGAGCAGTTCTTC. It codes for CSAGPLERDEQFF.

Turning to this clonotype: A junction boundary mismatches the germline segment, possibly from a read error. The genes are TRBV7-2 and TRBJ1-6; tentatively, D is TRBD1 (5 bases). This CDR3 has 16 amino acids. The germline V gene has CDR1 SGHTA and CDR2 FQGNSA. This CDR3 reads CDSSLAKGVDNSPLHF. For the CDR3, the DNA is TGTGACAGCAGCTTAGCGAAAGGGGTGGATAATTCACCCCTCCACTTT. Complete variable domain (other parts from reference TRBV7-2 and TRBJ1-6): GAGVSQSPSNKVTEKGKDVELRCDPISGHTALYWYRQSLGQGLEFLIYFQGNSAPDKSGLPSDRFSAERTGGSVSTLTIQRTQQEDSAVYLCDSSLAKGVDNSPLHFGNGTRLTVT.

The chain links TRBV6-2 or TRBV6-3 to TRBJ1-1; D not certain. The CDR3 is made up of 14 amino acids. Trimming removed 7 bases at V and 1 base at J, with 13 bases between. Germline V lookup: CDR1 MNHEY, CDR2 SVGEGT. The CDR3 nucleotides are TGTGCCAGCAAGGAGAGCAGATCGAACACTGAAGCTTTCTTT. It is translated as CASKESRSNTEAFF.

A few counts support this clonotype. The V call is TRBV3-1, the J call TRBJ2-3; 7 bases align to TRBD2. Trimming took 0 bases from V and 1 from J; bases not matched to a gene: 4. The CDR3 runs to 16 residues. Per germline, CDR1 LGHDT and CDR2 YNNKEL (reference sequence). The CDR3 sequence is CASSQETSAGTDTQYF. CDR3 in DNA: TGTGCCAGCAGCCAAGAAACTAGCGCCGGCACAGATACGCAGTATTTT.

As for this clonotype: This may come from a read error, since a much larger clone is one base off. The chain employs TRBV6-5 and TRBJ2-2; D not resolved. V was shortened by 2 bases and J by 4 bases, with 5 bases between the two germline ends. Germline assignment: CDR1 MNHEY and CDR2 SVGAGI. CDR3 length: 13 residues. The CDR3 DNA reads as TGTGCCAGCAGTTACAGGGCCACCGGGGAGCTGTTTTTT. Protein: CASSYRATGELFF.

This rearrangement joins TRBV11-2 to TRBJ1-1; perhaps TRBD1 as D (5 bases). Deletions cut 4 bases from V and 7 bases from J, with 22 bases between. Per germline, CDR1 SGHAT and CDR2 FQNNGV. The CDR3 has 16 residues. The CDR3, as DNA: TGTGCCAGCAGCTCCCTGGGGGGGAGGTCGGGAATTGAAGCTTTCTTT. Translation gives CASSSLGGRSGIEAFF.

This clonotype came up a few times. V is TRBV20-1 and J is TRBJ2-3; D is uncertain. Germline CDR1 reads DFQATT; CDR2 reads SNEGSKA (reference sequence). The CDR3 consists of 15 residues. Trimming left V 3 bases short and J 1 base short, with 14 bases between. CDR3 in amino acids: CSARGGSRGTDTQYF. CDR3 coding DNA: TGCAGTGCTAGGGGCGGCAGTCGGGGCACAGATACGCAGTATTTT.

This clonotype was counted a single time. This rearrangement joins TRBV6-4 to TRBJ1-2; D not certain. The germline gives CDR1 MRHNA, CDR2 SNTAGT. CDR3 length: 15 residues. Trimming stripped 5 bases from V and 4 bases from J, with 17 bases between. The CDR3 region has the DNA TGTGCCAGCAGTACTGATTACCAAGCGGGCTATGGCTACACCTTC. Translation gives CASSTDYQAGYGYTF.

The V and J genes are TRBV10-3 and TRBJ2-7; TRBD2 aligns across 7 bases. The germline V gene has CDR1 ENHRY and CDR2 SYGVKD. Unmatched junction bases numbered 14, after V lost 11 bases and J lost 7 bases. The CDR3 runs 13 residues. DNA for the CDR3: TGTGCCGCTAATACCCTGGCTAGCGGAGAGCAGTACTTC. This codes for CAANTLASGEQYF.

The chain employs TRBV19 and TRBJ2-2, with D uncertain. The CDR3 is 14 amino acids. Deletions cut 8 bases from V and 1 base from J, with 11 bases between. CDR1 is LNHDA and CDR2 is SQIVND in the germline V gene (reference sequence). CDR3 sequence reads: CASADGRNTGELFF. CDR3 coding DNA: TGTGCCAGTGCGGACGGAAGGAACACCGGGGAGCTGTTTTTT.

The rearrangement uses TRBV12-3 or TRBV12-4 and TRBJ2-1; D may be TRBD1 or TRBD2 (5 bases each). Trimming left V 8 bases short and J 4 bases short, with 15 bases between. The CDR3 totals 14 residues. The CDR3 DNA reads TGTGCCAGCGGGGGTCACTTCTTATACAATGAGCAGTTCTTC. Translated, it gives CASGGHFLYNEQFF.

The rearrangement joins TRBV9 to TRBJ1-2, with 7 bases aligning to TRBD1. V was pared by 3 bases and J by 3 bases, with 5 bases of the junction left unmatched. Per the germline V gene, CDR1 is SGDLS and CDR2 is YYNGEE. This CDR3 has 14 amino acids. The CDR3 nucleotides read TGTGCCAGCAGCGCAGAGACAGGGTACTATGGCTACACCTTC. Translation gives CASSAETGYYGYTF.

The chain carries TRBV5-1 and TRBJ2-5, with 9 bases that match TRBD1. Looked up from germline, CDR1 is SGHRS and CDR2 is YFSETQ. The CDR3 is 16 amino acids. V lost 6 bases to trimming and J lost 5 bases; unmatched junction nucleotides: 14. As DNA, the CDR3 is TGCGCCAGCAACACTCTCGGGACAGGGTTGTACGAGACCCAGTACTTC. Encoded protein: CASNTLGTGLYETQYF. The variable domain in full, with the rest retrieved from reference TRBV5-1 and TRBJ2-5, is KAGVTQTPRYLIKTRGQQVTLSCSPISGHRSVSWYQQTPGQGLQFLFEYFSETQRNKGNFPGRFSGRQFSNSRSEMNVSTLELGDSALYLCASNTLGTGLYETQYFGPGTRLLVL.

The chain employs TRBV29-1 and TRBJ1-2; D is perhaps TRBD1 (6 bases). The V end was cut by 1 base, the J end by 0 bases, with 18 bases between. CDR3 size: 17 residues. CDR1 is SQVTM, CDR2 ANQGSEA, per germline. CDR3 bases: TGCAGCGTTGAAGGTTTGATGACAGGCAAAACTAACTATGGCTACACCTTC. Amino acid sequence: CSVEGLMTGKTNYGYTF.

The genes are TRBV27 and TRBJ2-4, with 8 bases matching TRBD1. Matching the DNA end better, TRBJ2-7 makes the J call doubtful. CDR1 MNHEY and CDR2 SMNVEV come from the germline V gene (reference sequence). This CDR3 contains 14 residues. The DNA of the CDR3 is TGTGCCAGCAGTTTCACAGGGGGATTATACGAGCAGTACTTC. It codes for CASSFTGGLYEQYF.

This chain uses TRBV6-4 with TRBJ2-2; 7 nucleotides match TRBD1. There are 14 residues in the CDR3. Trimming at V came to 2 bases and at J to 3 bases, leaving 0 bases not matched to a gene. Germline lookup yields CDR1 MRHNA and CDR2 SNTAGT. Here the CDR3 DNA reads TGTGCCAGCAGTGACACAGGGGACACCGGGGAGCTGTTTTTT. This gives the protein CASSDTGDTGELFF.

This clonotype turned up a few times. The V and J genes are TRBV6-2 or TRBV6-3 and TRBJ2-7, with a tentative D call TRBD1 (6 bases). The V and J ends lost 6 bases and 4 bases respectively, with 10 bases between them. The CDR3 totals 12 residues. Germline lookup yields CDR1 MNHEY and CDR2 SVGEGT. The DNA of the CDR3 is TGTGCCAGCAGGGACAGCCCGTACGAGCAGTACTTC. Protein product: CASRDSPYEQYF.

The chain has TRBV4-1 and TRBJ1-2, with a tentative D call TRBD1 (6 bases). Trimming took 1 base from V and 6 from J, leaving 21 bases between them. Germline CDR1 is MGHRA and CDR2 is YSYEKL. CDR3 length equals 17 residues. CDR3 nucleotides: TGCGCCAGCAGCCAAGGCGGAGGGGGGTCCGCCTCAAATGGCTACACCTTC. Its translation: CASSQGGGGSASNGYTF.

The chain combines TRBV20-1 with TRBJ2-1, with D perhaps TRBD1 or TRBD2 (5 bases each). V lost 0 bases and J lost 3, with 15 bases in between. From germline, CDR1 is DFQATT and CDR2 SNEGSKA (reference sequence). This CDR3 is built from 16 residues. CDR3 sequence (DNA): TGCAGTGCTAGAGATCTTCGGGGCGCCAACTACAATGAGCAGTTCTTC. Translated: CSARDLRGANYNEQFF.

The J gene is TRBJ2-5, the V gene TRBV20-1; 9 bases are a match to TRBD1. The J call may be incorrect, as the DNA end agrees better with TRBJ2-7. The CDR3 contains 15 residues. Germline loops: CDR1 DFQATT, CDR2 SNEGSKA (reference sequence). CDR3 in amino acids: CSARSAGTGPYEQYF. DNA for the CDR3: TGCAGTGCTAGATCGGCCGGGACAGGGCCCTACGAGCAGTACTTC.

In this sample, this clonotype turned up a few times. The chain uses TRBV20-1 and TRBJ1-5; D gene ambiguous. The germline V gene encodes CDR1 DFQATT and CDR2 SNEGSKA (reference sequence). V was shortened by 0 bases and J by 5 bases, with 8 bases between the two germline ends. This CDR3 comprises 13 residues. The CDR3 sequence is CSARDDGYQPQHF. CDR3 sequence (DNA): TGCAGTGCTAGAGATGACGGTTATCAGCCCCAGCATTTT.

V gene TRBV9 combines with J gene TRBJ2-1; tentative D call: TRBD2 (5 bases). There are 15 residues in the CDR3. Trimming removed 3 bases at V and 8 bases at J, with 18 bases between. Germline values: CDR1 SGDLS, CDR2 YYNGEE. Here the CDR3 reads CASSELARGFDEQFF. CDR3 sequence (DNA): TGTGCCAGCAGCGAGTTAGCGAGAGGATTCGATGAGCAGTTCTTC.

As concerns this clonotype: One base away lies a much larger clone, so this may be a sequencing read error. The V call is TRBV12-3 or TRBV12-4, the J call TRBJ1-2, with 10 bases matching TRBD1. The CDR3 runs 13 residues. The ends lost 7 bases at V and 8 bases at J; junction bases unmatched: 7. CDR3 in DNA: TGTGCCAGCATTTTCGGACAGGGGGAAGGCTACACCTTC. It encodes CASIFGQGEGYTF.

This chain joins TRBV5-1 and TRBJ1-4, with a tentative D call TRBD1 (6 bases). Germline assignment: CDR1 SGHRS and CDR2 YFSETQ. Trimming shortened V by 0 bases and J by 7 bases, and 10 bases separated the two germline ends. The CDR3 is 14 residues long. The CDR3 spells CASSLDRAREKLFF. Here the CDR3 DNA reads TGCGCCAGCAGCTTGGACAGGGCCCGTGAAAAACTGTTTTTT.